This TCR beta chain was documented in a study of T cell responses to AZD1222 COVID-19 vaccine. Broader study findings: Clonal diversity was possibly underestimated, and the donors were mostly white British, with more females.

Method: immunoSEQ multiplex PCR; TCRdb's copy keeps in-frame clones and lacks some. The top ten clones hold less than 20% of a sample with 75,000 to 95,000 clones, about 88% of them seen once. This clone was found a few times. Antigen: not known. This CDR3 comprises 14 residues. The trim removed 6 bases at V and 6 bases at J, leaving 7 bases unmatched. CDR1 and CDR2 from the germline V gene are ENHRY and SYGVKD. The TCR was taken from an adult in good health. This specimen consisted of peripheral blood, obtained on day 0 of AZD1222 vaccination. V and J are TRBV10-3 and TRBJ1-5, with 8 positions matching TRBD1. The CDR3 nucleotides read TGTGCCATCAGGCCTGACAGGGGCGGTCAGCCCCAGCATTTT. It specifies CAIRPDRGGQPQHF.